Listed below are T cell receptor beta chains from one sample, sequenced in a study of identical twins. TCRdb fed the 5' RACE reads into MiXCR, producing one record per CDR3 protein. Here the sample spans around 370,000 distinct CDR3 sequences, 9% being singletons. Sequences were obtained from naive T cells sorted from blood. All receptors come from a woman between 45 and 60 years old in good health. Each CDR3 is given with its conserved first and last residue. D genes are given only for firm matches. Some rows have no size entry. The others give once, few or many, or a class for an expanded clone.

many	TRBJ2-2	16	TRBD1	TRBV12-3/TRBV12-4	TGTGCCAGCAGCCCCGGGACAGGGGGCGCTGGCGGGGAGCTGTTTTTT	CASSPGTGGAGGELFF
few	TRBJ2-7	16	TRBD1	TRBV5-1	TGCGCCAGCGCAACCCTCCTGGCAGGGGGACCCTACGAGCAGTACTTC	CASATLLAGGPYEQYF
few	TRBJ2-5	16	TRBD1	TRBV5-1	TGCGCCAGCAGCTTGTCAGGGGGCGCGGGACAAGAGACCCAGTACTTC	CASSLSGGAGQETQYF
.	TRBJ2-1	17	TRBD1	TRBV9	TGTGCCAGCAGCGCCCGACGGGACAGGGCTACCTACAATGAGCAGTTCTTC	CASSARRDRATYNEQFF
few	TRBJ2-1	15	.	TRBV5-6	TGTGCCAGCAGCTTGGCCCAGCAAACCTACAATGAGCAGTTCTTC	CASSLAQQTYNEQFF
few	TRBJ1-1	15	.	TRBV6-5	TGTGCCAGCAGTTACTCTATCGGGGGGAACACTGAAGCTTTCTTT	CASSYSIGGNTEAFF
few	TRBJ2-3	14	TRBD1	TRBV20-1	TGCAGTGCCCTCACCGGGACAGGGGTCGATACGCAGTATTTT	CSALTGTGVDTQYF
few	TRBJ2-1	15	TRBD2	TRBV20-1	TGCAGTGCTTCCCCGACTAGCGGGAGGGGTAATGAGCAGTTCTTC	CSASPTSGRGNEQFF
few	TRBJ2-5	13	.	TRBV18	TGTGCCAGCTCAGGGGACCCACGGGAGACCCAGTACTTC	CASSGDPRETQYF
few	TRBJ1-5	19	TRBD1	TRBV20-1	TGCAGTGCTAGAGATTTGAGACAGGGAGTTTTACGTAGCAATCAGCCCCAGCATTTT	CSARDLRQGVLRSNQPQHF
.	TRBJ2-7	12	TRBD1	TRBV20-1	TGCAGTGCCAGGACAGGGGTTCACGAGCAGTACTTC	CSARTGVHEQYF
few	TRBJ1-6	16	.	TRBV12-3/TRBV12-4	TGTGCCAGCAGTTTACGGGGTACACCAAATAATTCACCCCTCCACTTT	CASSLRGTPNNSPLHF
few	TRBJ2-3	13	.	TRBV29-1	TGCAGCGTTGAACCCGGGGCCAAAGATACGCAGTATTTT	CSVEPGAKDTQYF
many	TRBJ2-1	13	.	TRBV4-2	TGTGCCAGCAGCCAAGATTACGGCAAAGAGCAGTTCTTC	CASSQDYGKEQFF
many	TRBJ2-7	13	.	TRBV5-1	TGCGCCAGCAGCTCCGGGCCAAACTACGAGCAGTACTTC	CASSSGPNYEQYF
few	TRBJ1-1	14	TRBD1	TRBV12-3/TRBV12-4	TGTGCCAGCAGTTTCCGGGACAGGGGGACTGAAGCTTTCTTT	CASSFRDRGTEAFF
few	TRBJ2-3	15	TRBD1	TRBV11-3	TGTGCCAGCAGCTGGGCAGGGGGTCCCCCAGATACGCAGTATTTT	CASSWAGGPPDTQYF
many	TRBJ2-3	15	TRBD2	TRBV12-3/TRBV12-4	TGTGCCAGCAGTTTAGCGGGACTAGCGGGAGATACGCAGTATTTT	CASSLAGLAGDTQYF
.	TRBJ2-5	13	TRBD1	TRBV19	TGTGCCAGGGAAAGACAGGGCCAAGAGACCCAGTACTTC	CARERQGQETQYF
few	TRBJ1-3	15	.	TRBV11-2	TGTGCCAGCAGCTCGCGGCTGGGGTCTGGAAACACCATATATTTT	CASSSRLGSGNTIYF